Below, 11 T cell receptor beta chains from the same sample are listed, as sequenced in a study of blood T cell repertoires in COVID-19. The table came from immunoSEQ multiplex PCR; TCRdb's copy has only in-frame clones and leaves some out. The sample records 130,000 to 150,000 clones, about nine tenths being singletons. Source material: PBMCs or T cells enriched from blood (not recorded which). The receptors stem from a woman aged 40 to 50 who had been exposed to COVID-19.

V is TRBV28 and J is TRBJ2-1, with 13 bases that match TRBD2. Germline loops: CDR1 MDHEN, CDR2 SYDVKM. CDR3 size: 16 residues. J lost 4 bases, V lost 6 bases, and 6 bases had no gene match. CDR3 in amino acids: CASSRTSGRLYNEQFF. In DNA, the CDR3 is TGTGCCAGCAGCCGGACTAGCGGGAGACTATACAATGAGCAGTTCTTC.

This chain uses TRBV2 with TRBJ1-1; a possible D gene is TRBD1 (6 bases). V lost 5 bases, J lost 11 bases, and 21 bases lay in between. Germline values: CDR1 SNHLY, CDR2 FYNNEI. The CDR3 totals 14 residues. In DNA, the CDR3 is TGTGCCAGCAGTCCCGGACAGTTCCCCCAGGGTGCTTTCTTT. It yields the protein CASSPGQFPQGAFF.

CDR3 DNA sequence: TGTGCCAGCAGCGTATTTTTCAGTGAGCAGTTCTTC. This codes for CASSVFFSEQFF. J is TRBJ2-1 and V is TRBV9; D is unclear. This CDR3 spans 12 amino acids. The germline gives CDR1 SGDLS, CDR2 YYNGEE. V lost 1 base and J 9 bases, leaving 8 bases between the germline ends.

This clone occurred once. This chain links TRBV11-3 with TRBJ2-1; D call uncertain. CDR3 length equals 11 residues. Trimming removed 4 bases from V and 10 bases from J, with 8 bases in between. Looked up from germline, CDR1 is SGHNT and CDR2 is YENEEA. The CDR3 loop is CASSSSYEQFF. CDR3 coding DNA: TGTGCCAGCAGCTCCTCCTACGAGCAGTTCTTC.

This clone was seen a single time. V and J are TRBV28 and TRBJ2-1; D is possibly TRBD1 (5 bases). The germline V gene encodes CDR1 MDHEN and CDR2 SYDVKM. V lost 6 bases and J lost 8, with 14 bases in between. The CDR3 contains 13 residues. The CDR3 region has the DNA TGTGCCAGCAGCTCCACAGGAAGAGATGAGCAGTTCTTC. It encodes CASSSTGRDEQFF. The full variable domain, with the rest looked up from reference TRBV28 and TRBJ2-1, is DVKVTQSSRYLVKRTGEKVFLECVQDMDHENMFWYRQDPGLGLRLIYFSYDVKMKEKGDIPEGYSVSREKKERFSLILESASTNQTSMYLCASSSTGRDEQFFGPGTRLTVL.

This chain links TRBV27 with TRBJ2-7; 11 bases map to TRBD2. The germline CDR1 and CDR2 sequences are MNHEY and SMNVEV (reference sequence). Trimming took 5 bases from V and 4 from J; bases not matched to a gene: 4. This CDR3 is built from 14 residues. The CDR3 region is CASSPGLAAYEQYF. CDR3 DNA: TGTGCCAGCAGTCCGGGACTAGCGGCGTACGAGCAGTACTTC.

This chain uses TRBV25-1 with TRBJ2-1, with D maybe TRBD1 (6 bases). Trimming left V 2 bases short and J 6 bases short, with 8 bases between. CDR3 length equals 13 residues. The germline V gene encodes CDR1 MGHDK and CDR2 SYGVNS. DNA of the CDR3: TGTGCCAGCAGTGAAGGGACAATCAATGAGCAGTTCTTC. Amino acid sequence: CASSEGTINEQFF. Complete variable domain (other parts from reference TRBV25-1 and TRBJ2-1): EADIYQTPRYLVIGTGKKITLECSQTMGHDKMYWYQQDPGMELHLIHYSYGVNSTEKGDLSSESTVSRIRTEHFPLTLESARPSHTSQYLCASSEGTINEQFFGPGTRLTVL.

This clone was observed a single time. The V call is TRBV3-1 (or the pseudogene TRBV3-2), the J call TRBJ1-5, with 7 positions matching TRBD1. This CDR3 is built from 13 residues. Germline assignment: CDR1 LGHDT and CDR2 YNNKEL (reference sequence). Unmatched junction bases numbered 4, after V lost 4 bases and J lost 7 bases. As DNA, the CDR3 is TGTGCCAGCAGCCTACAGGGGTCCCAGCCCCAGCATTTT. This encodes CASSLQGSQPQHF.

CDR3 coding DNA: TGTGCCAGCAGCTCCCGCGGCGCCGAAGCTTTCTTT. Translation gives CASSSRGAEAFF. The chain employs TRBV5-4 and TRBJ1-1; no clear D. CDR3 length: 12 amino acids. V dropped 3 bases and J dropped 8 bases, with 11 bases sitting between them. Germline V gene lookup returns CDR1 SGHNT and CDR2 YYREEE (reference sequence).

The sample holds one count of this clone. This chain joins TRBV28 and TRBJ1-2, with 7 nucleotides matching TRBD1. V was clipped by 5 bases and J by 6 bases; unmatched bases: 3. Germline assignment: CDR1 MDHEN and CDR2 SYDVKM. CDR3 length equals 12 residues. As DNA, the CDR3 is TGTGCCAGCAGTGTTACAGGGGATGGCTACACCTTC. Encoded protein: CASSVTGDGYTF.

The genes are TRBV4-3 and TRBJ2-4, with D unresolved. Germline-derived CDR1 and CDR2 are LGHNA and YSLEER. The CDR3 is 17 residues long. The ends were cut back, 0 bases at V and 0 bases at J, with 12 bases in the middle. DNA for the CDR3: TGCGCCAGCAGCCAAGATTGGTCGGTCGTAGCCAAAAACATTCAGTACTTC. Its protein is CASSQDWSVVAKNIQYF.